The 5 T cell receptor beta chains listed next were all sequenced from one sample in a study of T cells in Graves' hyperthyroidism and ophthalmopathy. It was RNA transcripts that yielded the amplified TCR beta CDR3 regions. The primer set for the first-round RT-PCR of the TCR CDR3 was HTBI. TCRdb re-called the multiplex PCR reads through MiXCR, storing one row per CDR3 protein. Of under 650,000 distinct CDR3 sequences in the sample, around 15% were seen once. What was sequenced was blood. These TCRs come from a woman in her twenties or thirties with Graves' hyperthyroidism.

This clonotype showed up many times. This sequence joins TRBV2 and TRBJ2-7; D is possibly TRBD2 (5 bases). The CDR3 has 14 amino acids. The germline V gene encodes CDR1 SNHLY and CDR2 FYNNEI. The V end was cut by 1 base, the J end by 4 bases, with 11 bases between. For the CDR3, the DNA is TGTGCCAGCAGTGAAGATGCGGGCCTATACGAGCAGTACTTC. It codes for CASSEDAGLYEQYF.

In its sample, this clonotype was seen many times. The J gene is TRBJ2-3, the V gene TRBV28; D could derive from TRBD1 or TRBD2 (6 bases each). V shed 8 bases and J shed 2 bases, with 32 bases lying between them. The germline CDR1 and CDR2 sequences are MDHEN and SYDVKM. There are 20 residues in the CDR3. The CDR3 region has the DNA TGTGCCAGCGAGGGGCAGGGATCGATACCTTGGGGGGCGTACACAGATACGCAGTATTTT. Translating it yields CASEGQGSIPWGAYTDTQYF.

This clonotype was picked up a small number of times. CDR3 nucleotides: TGTGCCAGCAGCTTCGGACAGGGGACGGACACAGATACGCAGTATTTT. This codes for CASSFGQGTDTDTQYF. J is TRBJ2-3 and V is TRBV5-4; 9 nucleotides align to TRBD1. The CDR3 runs to 16 residues. Germline CDR1 is SGHNT and CDR2 is YYREEE (reference sequence). The ends lost 2 bases at V and 2 bases at J; junction bases unmatched: 6.

This clonotype was seen only a few times. The J gene is TRBJ1-5, the V gene TRBV28; D unresolved. CDR1 is MDHEN, CDR2 SYDVKM, per germline. The CDR3 is 13 amino acids. Trimming took 10 bases from V and 1 from J, leaving 11 bases between them. In DNA, the CDR3 is TGTGCCATCTTTCGGCGCAGCAATCAGCCCCAGCATTTT. This translates into CAIFRRSNQPQHF.

This clonotype showed up just a few times. The chain carries TRBV29-1 and TRBJ2-5; 8 bases are a match to TRBD2. CDR1 and CDR2 (germline): SQVTM, ANQGSEA. The junction had 11 bases not matched to a gene; V was cut back by 6 bases and J by 2 bases. The CDR3 runs to 15 residues. The CDR3 region is CSVVTSGGTQETQYF. CDR3 DNA sequence: TGCAGCGTCGTTACTAGCGGAGGCACACAAGAGACCCAGTACTTC.